This T cell receptor beta chain comes out of a study of blood T cell repertoires in COVID-19. At the level of the study: The samples span acute and convalescent COVID-19 from the United States, Italy and Spain. Sources were T cells, B-cell-depleted T cells, or PBMCs; the material itself was cDNA or gDNA.

Germline lookup yields CDR1 SGHTA and CDR2 FQGTGA. The CDR3 totals 13 residues. Between the trimmed V and J ends, which lost 5 bases and 6 bases, there was a span of 10 bases. Original methodology: Estimates of nucleated cell counts were drawn from the amplification of reference gene primers. The assay was immunoSEQ multiplex PCR, and TCRdb's table has in-frame clones only and misses some. V, J and clone size are taken as reported in that table, and D and trimming were inferred from the DNA itself. The sample records some 96,000 clones, 80% being singletons. The chain is built from TRBV7-3 and TRBJ2-2; tentative D call: TRBD1 (6 bases). The TCR comes from a man in his 70s with active or convalescent COVID-19. The specimen sequenced was peripheral blood. The CDR3 DNA is TGTGCCAGCAGCAACCAGGGGTCCGGGGAGCTGTTTTTT. Amino acid sequence: CASSNQGSGELFF.